This TCR beta chain was captured in a study of cytotoxic CD8 clonotypes in ibrutinib-treated CLL. Overall study: A mean of approximately 260,000 productive templates and tens of thousands of productive rearrangements was obtained per sample.

Assay used: immunoSEQ multiplex PCR; TCRdb lists only in-frame clones, some missing. The sample yields 20,000 to 30,000 clones, approximately 71% seen once. In its sample, this clone was seen a few times. Its antigen is unknown. The study's findings and limits: Once treatment began, public clonotypes, which were uncommon, contracted or stayed stable. For progressing versus sustained-remission patients, sampling times were not the same.

The clonotype was recovered from a human donor with chronic lymphocytic leukemia. The sequencing here drew on PBMCs, taken after 12 months of ibrutinib treatment.

Written as DNA, the CDR3 is TGTGCCAGCAGCTCCACAGGGTTGGGGGCCAACGTCCTGACTTTC. Its translation is CASSSTGLGANVLTF. The rearrangement links TRBV7-3 to TRBJ2-6; maybe TRBD1 (6 bases). Per the germline V gene, CDR1 is SGHTA and CDR2 is FQGTGA. The CDR3 is 15 residues long. Trimming took off 4 bases at V and 4 bases at J, with 11 bases between the two ends. The full variable domain, with the rest looked up from reference TRBV7-3 and TRBJ2-6, is GAGVSQTPSNKVTEKGKYVELRCDPISGHTALYWYRQSLGQGPEFLIYFQGTGAADDSGLPNDRFFAVRPEGSVSTLKIQRTERGDSAVYLCASSSTGLGANVLTFGAGSRLTVL.